This T cell receptor (beta chain) was obtained from a study of persistence of HIV-infected CD4 T cells. The libraries were made with immunoSEQ version 4 in survey mode. Sequencing used immunoSEQ multiplex PCR; TCRdb keeps in-frame clones, though not all of them. The sample has about 48,000 clones; 75% to 85% are singletons. The stimulus was lysate of CMV-infected fibroblasts, around 10 ug/mL. Memory cells lacking CD40L and CD69 with high CD45RO were sorted. A note on this clone: Antigen: not known.

CDR1 and CDR2 from the germline V gene are SGHDT and YYEEEE. V was trimmed by 2 bases and J by 5 bases, leaving 4 bases between them. This CDR3 contains 11 residues. Whole-study results and caveats: Compared with CD3/CD28-stimulated cells, CMV- and Gag-responding cells showed lower TCRbeta richness. Rare CMV-responding cells carrying HIV-1 proviruses were not analyzed separately for TCR.

The source of this sequence is an adult man with HIV who was CMV-seropositive. This rearrangement joins TRBV5-6 to TRBJ1-1, with unresolved D. This material consisted of CD4+ T cells sorted from PBMCs after approximately 18-hour stimulation, taken from a patient who received antiretroviral therapy. In nucleotides, the CDR3 is TGTGCCAGCAGCTTACGTACTGAAGCTTTCTTT. Encoded protein: CASSLRTEAFF.